The table lists the clone carrying this TCR beta chain with a count of one. The antigen remains unidentified. This specimen belongs to a study of TIL therapy for anti-PD-1-resistant metastatic lung cancer. At the level of the study: Median tumor mutation burden was 1.5 mutations per megabase. Findings of the study overall: Treatment-naive, never-smoker and oncogene-addicted patients were overrepresented in this highly selected cohort.

This sample's time point: pre-treatment sample, taken before nivolumab and TIL therapy. The length of the CDR3 is 16 residues. V lost 1 base, J lost 5 bases, and 7 bases stayed unmatched. Germline CDR1 reads SGHTA; CDR2 reads FQGNSA. The libraries were made with immunoSEQ v3. Libraries were prepared by immunoSEQ multiplex PCR; TCRdb keeps only in-frame clonotypes and omits some of them. The top ten clones hold roughly 16% of a sample with just over 45,000 clones, around 79% of them seen once. Specimen: blood, collected at baseline. The sequence was obtained from a man in his 70s with non-small cell lung cancer. V is TRBV7-2 and J is TRBJ2-5; 10 nucleotides line up with TRBD2. The CDR3 region is CASSLVPSGRTETQYF. The CDR3 region has the DNA TGTGCCAGCAGCTTAGTCCCTAGCGGGAGAACGGAGACCCAGTACTTC.